This TCR beta chain was recorded in a study of blood T cell repertoires in COVID-19. Across the whole study: Sources were T cells, B-cell-depleted T cells, or PBMCs; the material itself was cDNA or gDNA.

TCRdb keeps only in-frame clones here, not all; method: immunoSEQ multiplex PCR. The sample holds 85,000 to 90,000 clones; roughly 86% are singletons and the top ten take approximately 1.2%. This CDR3 spans 14 amino acids. From germline, CDR1 is LGHDT and CDR2 YNNKEL (reference sequence). Trimming removed 4 bases at V and 4 bases at J, with 13 bases between. The rearrangement joins TRBV3-1 (or the pseudogene TRBV3-2) to TRBJ2-5; D ambiguous. Input material: peripheral blood. This sequence was found in a woman older than 75 with acute or convalescent COVID-19. DNA of the CDR3: TGTGCCAGCAGCCCTACTGTAGCACCAGAGACCCAGTACTTC. This translates into CASSPTVAPETQYF.